Below, 16 T cell receptor beta chains from the same sample are listed, as sequenced in a study of response to subunit inactivated influenza vaccine. TCRdb itself ran the RT-PCR reads through MiXCR, one entry per CDR3 protein. The data hold 150,000 to 200,000 distinct CDR3 sequences, with around 9.9% observed a single time. The sequencing here drew on non-naive T cells sorted from PBMCs, taken 45 days after vaccination. The receptors here all came from a man aged 45 to 65 who received an inactivated influenza vaccine.

The table lists this clonotype with a few counts. The chain carries TRBV11-3 and TRBJ2-2; perhaps D is TRBD1 or TRBD2 (5 bases each). CDR1 SGHNT and CDR2 YENEEA come from the germline V gene. V gave up 0 bases and J gave up 0 bases, with 14 bases separating them. The CDR3 covers 18 residues. CDR3: CASSLEQTGTPNTGELFF. CDR3 DNA sequence: TGTGCCAGCAGCTTAGAACAAACCGGGACGCCGAACACCGGGGAGCTGTTTTTT.

The chain is built from TRBV20-1 and TRBJ2-7; 7 bases agree with TRBD1. Trimming cost V 3 bases and J 5 bases; bases outside gene matches: 10. The CDR3 is 14 residues long. Germline V gives CDR1 DFQATT, CDR2 SNEGSKA (reference sequence). The DNA of the CDR3 is TGCAGTGCTAGTCGGCTGGACAGGTTGGACGAGCAGTACTTC. Its protein product is CSASRLDRLDEQYF.

The chain recombines TRBV7-2 with TRBJ1-5, with TRBD1 matching 7 bases. The V and J ends lost 4 bases and 6 bases, in that order; junction bases with no gene match: 6. The CDR3 runs 14 residues. Germline CDR1 is SGHTA and CDR2 is FQGNSA. The CDR3 here is CASSSGGIAQPQHF. The CDR3 DNA is TGTGCCAGCAGCTCAGGGGGGATCGCTCAGCCCCAGCATTTT. The variable domain in full, completed from reference TRBV7-2 and TRBJ1-5, reads GAGVSQSPSNKVTEKGKDVELRCDPISGHTALYWYRQSLGQGLEFLIYFQGNSAPDKSGLPSDRFSAERTGGSVSTLTIQRTQQEDSAVYLCASSSGGIAQPQHFGDGTRLSIL.

The V call is TRBV6-2 or TRBV6-3, the J call TRBJ2-7, with D tentatively TRBD1 (6 bases). Germline values: CDR1 MNHEY, CDR2 SVGEGT. The V gene lost 6 bases and the J gene lost 4 bases, with 10 bases spanning the gap. The CDR3 loop spans 12 amino acids. CDR3 sequence reads: CASSQQGYEQYF. In nucleotides, the CDR3 is TGTGCCAGCAGCCAACAGGGATACGAGCAGTACTTC.

This chain uses TRBV9 with TRBJ2-2, with D possibly called TRBD1 or TRBD2 (5 bases each). Trimming took 4 bases from V and 1 from J, leaving 11 bases between them. Looked up from germline, CDR1 is SGDLS and CDR2 is YYNGEE. The CDR3 runs 15 residues. The CDR3 nucleotides read TGTGCCAGCAGCTGGGGGTCCGGGAACACCGGGGAGCTGTTTTTT. It specifies CASSWGSGNTGELFF.

The chain has TRBV7-8 and TRBJ1-5; 7 bases agree with TRBD1. CDR1 and CDR2 from the germline V gene are SGHVS and FQNEAQ. V trimming: 6 bases; J trimming: 3 bases; junction bases outside the gene matches: 11. The CDR3 totals 16 residues. CDR3 nucleotide sequence: TGTGCCAGCAGGACAGGGAGCGCATTTTCCAATCAGCCCCAGCATTTT. Translation: CASRTGSAFSNQPQHF.

This clonotype has at least ten counts. The genes are TRBV5-1 and TRBJ2-5; 7 nucleotides align to TRBD1. Germline values: CDR1 SGHRS, CDR2 YFSETQ. The CDR3 extends over 13 amino acids. With 3 bases clipped from V and 4 bases from J, the junction kept 3 bases outside the gene matches. The CDR3 spells CASSWDSSETQYF. In DNA, the CDR3 is TGCGCCAGCAGCTGGGACAGTTCAGAGACCCAGTACTTC. Combining the CDR3 with reference TRBV5-1 and TRBJ2-5 gives the whole variable domain KAGVTQTPRYLIKTRGQQVTLSCSPISGHRSVSWYQQTPGQGLQFLFEYFSETQRNKGNFPGRFSGRQFSNSRSEMNVSTLELGDSALYLCASSWDSSETQYFGPGTRLLVL.

The table lists this clonotype with a few counts. The chain links TRBV2 to TRBJ2-5; 13 bases match TRBD2. The CDR3 is 17 residues long. The germline CDR1 and CDR2 sequences are SNHLY and FYNNEI. Germline trimming cut 6 bases from V and 1 base from J; bases unmatched to any gene: 8. The CDR3 reads CASRPGLAGKIQETQYF. Here the CDR3 DNA reads TGTGCCAGCAGACCGGGACTAGCGGGAAAGATCCAAGAGACCCAGTACTTC.

The CDR3 nucleotides are TGCAGTGCTAGTGGCCAGTCCTACAATGAGCAGTTCTTC. Protein sequence: CSASGQSYNEQFF. The V gene is TRBV20-1, the J gene TRBJ2-1, with D uncertain. Trimming took 3 bases from V and 1 from J, leaving 7 bases between them. Germline loops: CDR1 DFQATT, CDR2 SNEGSKA (reference sequence). CDR3 length equals 13 residues.

V gene TRBV6-1 combines with J gene TRBJ1-5; D might be TRBD1 (6 bases). V was clipped by 7 bases and J by 0 bases, with 22 bases between them. The CDR3 runs to 18 residues. The germline V gene encodes CDR1 MNHNS and CDR2 SASEGT. The CDR3 reads CASMGTGTTGYSNQPQHF. The CDR3, as DNA: TGTGCCAGCATGGGAACCGGGACAACCGGATATAGCAATCAGCCCCAGCATTTT.

This clonotype appeared many times. This rearrangement joins TRBV7-2 to TRBJ2-1; D gene uncertain. Trimming left V 5 bases short and J 0 bases short, with 11 bases between. This CDR3 has 15 amino acids. Per germline, CDR1 SGHTA and CDR2 FQGNSA. In nucleotides, the CDR3 is TGTGCCAGCAGCGAGCGACACCCCTCCTACAATGAGCAGTTCTTC. Its translation: CASSERHPSYNEQFF.

This clonotype was seen at least ten times. The chain has TRBV12-3 or TRBV12-4 and TRBJ1-2; 11 bases align to TRBD1. This CDR3 is 15 amino acids long. V dropped 3 bases and J dropped 8; count of bases not matched to a gene: 8. The CDR3 bases are TGTGCCAGCAGTTTGGTTGGACAGGGGGCAGGCGGCTACACCTTC. Translation gives CASSLVGQGAGGYTF.

The chain recombines TRBV7-9 with TRBJ1-3, with 9 nucleotides matching TRBD1. The CDR3 totals 16 residues. Germline CDR1 SEHNR, CDR2 FQNEAQ (reference sequence). V shed 5 bases and J 0 bases; nucleotides not matched to a gene: 5. The CDR3 nucleotides read TGTGCCAGCAGCCATACAGGGGGCCTCTCTGGAAACACCATATATTTT. Residues: CASSHTGGLSGNTIYF.

This clonotype was recorded many times. The chain uses TRBV4-3 and TRBJ2-7, with D tentatively TRBD1 (5 bases). The CDR3 is made up of 14 amino acids. Per germline, CDR1 LGHNA and CDR2 YSLEER. Between the trimmed V and J ends, which lost 3 bases and 1 base, there was a span of 10 bases. CDR3 bases: TGCGCCAGCAGCCACCTTACAGGTTCCTACGAGCAGTACTTC. It translates to CASSHLTGSYEQYF.

This clonotype has more than one count but fewer than ten. The chain carries TRBV7-2 and TRBJ1-2; 9 bases agree with TRBD1. This CDR3 comprises 14 residues. V trimming: 4 bases; J trimming: 4 bases; junction bases outside the gene matches: 4. Per the germline V gene, CDR1 is SGHTA and CDR2 is FQGNSA. CDR3 sequence (DNA): TGTGCCAGCAGCTCGGACAGGGGAGGCTATGGCTACACCTTC. This encodes CASSSDRGGYGYTF.

The chain uses TRBV5-5 and TRBJ2-7, with 8 positions matching TRBD1. The CDR3 contains 13 residues. Per germline, CDR1 SGHKS and CDR2 YYEKEE (reference sequence). J gave up 6 bases and V 4 bases, and 6 bases lay outside the gene matches. The CDR3 DNA reads as TGTGCCAGCAGCGTGGACAGGGATCGCGAGCAGTACTTC. As protein: CASSVDRDREQYF.